The T cell receptor (beta chain) described here comes from a study of blood T cell repertoires in COVID-19. The data were produced by immunoSEQ multiplex PCR, yet TCRdb's version contains in-frame clones alone and is incomplete. The data show about 15,000 clones, approximately 88% seen once. The CDR3 runs to 14 residues. Germline V CDR1 and CDR2: KGHDR, SFDVKD. V lost 4 bases and J lost 4, with 10 bases in between. The receptor's source is a woman in her seventies in a cohort sampled during active or convalescent COVID-19. The chain joins TRBV24-1 to TRBJ2-1; D gene ambiguous. Material: peripheral blood. The CDR3 loop is CATSDSTMYNEQFF. The CDR3 DNA follows: TGTGCCACCAGTGACTCTACGATGTACAATGAGCAGTTCTTC.